Listed here are 13 T cell receptor beta chains from one sample, sequenced in a study of cytomegalovirus exposure and HLA in healthy donors. Primers included in the PCR were 60 Vbeta and 13 Jbeta primers. Produced via immunoSEQ multiplex PCR; TCRdb's table is partial and in-frame only. Across 70,000 to 80,000 clones, the top ten clones capture more than 2.5% of the sample. Sequences were obtained from PBMCs. Receptor source: a man aged 40-50 years in good health and CMV-seronegative.

The rearrangement links TRBV9 to TRBJ2-7, with D perhaps TRBD1 (5 bases). This CDR3 is 13 amino acids long. Germline lookup yields CDR1 SGDLS and CDR2 YYNGEE. V lost 5 bases, J lost 7 bases, and 16 bases lay in between. The CDR3 DNA reads TGTGCCAGCAGTTCTGGGGCCACTCTGGAGCAGTACTTC. Its translation is CASSSGATLEQYF.

The rearrangement joins TRBV18 to TRBJ2-1, with 9 bases matching TRBD1. The CDR3 loop spans 16 amino acids. Trimming took 1 base from V and 9 from J; bases not matched to a gene: 10. In germline, CDR1 is KGHSH, CDR2 LQKENI. The CDR3 sequence: CASSPQGTGLTVEQFF. DNA of the CDR3: TGTGCCAGCTCACCACAGGGGACAGGGCTTACAGTTGAGCAGTTCTTC.

V is TRBV9 and J is TRBJ2-7; D possibly corresponds to TRBD1 (6 bases). V gave up 5 bases and J gave up 2 bases, with 14 bases separating them. Germline V gene data show CDR1 as SGDLS and CDR2 as YYNGEE. The CDR3 spans 14 residues. In DNA form, the CDR3 reads TGTGCCAGCAGTAACAGGGAGTTACCCTACGAGCAGTACTTC. Encoded protein: CASSNRELPYEQYF.

The V and J genes are TRBV11-2 and TRBJ2-7; D perhaps matches TRBD2 (5 bases). Germline V gene lookup returns CDR1 SGHAT and CDR2 FQNNGV. Trimming stripped 6 bases from V and 3 bases from J, with 21 bases between. The CDR3 runs 16 residues. The chain's CDR3 is CASSRTRGNFLYEQYF. The CDR3 DNA reads as TGTGCCAGCAGTCGTACTCGGGGTAACTTCCTCTACGAGCAGTACTTC.

V and J are TRBV19 and TRBJ1-6; tentative D call: TRBD1 (5 bases). V lost 5 bases and J 10 bases, leaving 15 bases between the germline ends. There are 14 residues in the CDR3. Germline V lookup: CDR1 LNHDA, CDR2 SQIVND (reference sequence). The CDR3 nucleotides read TGTGCCAGTAGTCCACCAGGGTTTAACTCACCCCTCCACTTT. It yields the protein CASSPPGFNSPLHF.

The chain recombines TRBV5-4 with TRBJ2-6, with no clear D. The CDR3 consists of 16 residues. Between the trimmed V and J ends, which lost 0 bases and 0 bases, there was a span of 7 bases. Germline V gene lookup returns CDR1 SGHNT and CDR2 YYREEE (reference sequence). CDR3 region: CASSLGQNSGANVLTF. CDR3 nucleotides: TGTGCCAGCAGCTTGGGACAAAACTCTGGGGCCAACGTCCTGACTTTC.

The chain couples TRBV2 to TRBJ2-1, with TRBD2 matching 10 bases. J lost 5 bases, V lost 6 bases, and 7 bases had no gene match. There are 15 residues in the CDR3. Germline V gene data show CDR1 as SNHLY and CDR2 as FYNNEI. The CDR3 loop is CASRETSGPNNEQFF. In nucleotides, the CDR3 is TGTGCCAGCAGGGAGACTAGCGGGCCCAACAATGAGCAGTTCTTC.

This sequence joins TRBV7-2 and TRBJ2-3; weak D call: TRBD2 (5 bases). Between the trimmed V and J ends, which lost 5 bases and 2 bases, there was a span of 11 bases. CDR3 size: 14 residues. Germline values: CDR1 SGHTA, CDR2 FQGNSA. The CDR3 region is CASSPGLYTDTQYF. DNA for the CDR3: TGTGCCAGCAGCCCAGGACTTTACACAGATACGCAGTATTTT.

V and J are TRBV14 and TRBJ2-6, with no clear D. There are 14 residues in the CDR3. The V gene lost 5 bases and the J gene lost 0 bases, with 5 bases spanning the gap. Germline CDR1 SGHDN, CDR2 FVKESK. CDR3 protein: CASSYSSGANVLTF. The CDR3 DNA reads as TGTGCCAGCAGCTACAGCTCTGGGGCCAACGTCCTGACTTTC.

The chain joins TRBV29-1 to TRBJ1-1, with no clear D. The CDR3 runs to 12 residues. V gave up 5 bases and J gave up 5 bases, with 12 bases separating them. In germline, CDR1 is SQVTM, CDR2 ANQGSEA. CDR3 in amino acids: CSVYAGDTEAFF. CDR3 in DNA: TGCAGCGTTTACGCCGGGGATACTGAAGCTTTCTTT.

The J gene is TRBJ1-5, the V gene TRBV19; D is undetermined. In germline, CDR1 is LNHDA, CDR2 SQIVND (reference sequence). Between the trimmed V and J ends, which lost 3 bases and 2 bases, there was a span of 14 bases. The CDR3 runs 16 residues. The CDR3, as DNA: TGTGCCAGTAGTATTTACGTCAGAGGAGGCAATCAGCCCCAGCATTTT. It yields the protein CASSIYVRGGNQPQHF.

The rearrangement joins TRBV9 to TRBJ2-1, with 7 bases lining up with TRBD1. The germline V gene encodes CDR1 SGDLS and CDR2 YYNGEE. V gave up 4 bases and J gave up 5 bases; unmatched junction bases: 6. The CDR3 loop spans 14 amino acids. The CDR3 region is CASSTDRYDNEQFF. CDR3 DNA sequence: TGTGCCAGCAGCACGGACAGGTACGACAATGAGCAGTTCTTC.

Here the CDR3 reads CASSPAGGSNNEQFF. CDR3 bases: TGTGCCAGCAGCCCGGCAGGGGGCTCGAACAATGAGCAGTTCTTC. The V and J genes are TRBV7-9 and TRBJ2-1; 8 nucleotides match TRBD1. Trimming at V came to 5 bases and at J to 5 bases, leaving 8 bases not matched to a gene. This CDR3 is built from 15 residues. Germline loops: CDR1 SEHNR, CDR2 FQNEAQ (reference sequence).